These T cell receptor beta chains were read from a single sample in a study of identifying expanded T cells in peripheral blood. Profiling relied on immunoSEQ multiplex PCR, and the TCRdb table lists in-frame clones only, not all of them. The repertoire holds some 97,000 clones, with 80% to 90% as singletons. Sequencing used blood. The receptors derive from a person aged 18 to 75 in good health. Both conserved end residues are part of each CDR3. Each record gives: clone size, V gene, J gene, D gene, CDR3 DNA, CDR3 protein. A D gene is named only where the DNA matches it firmly. Not every row has a clone size; where given, it reads once, few, many or a size class.

-	TRBV7-9	TRBJ2-4	TRBD2	TGTGCCAGCAGCTTAACACTAGCGGGGAAGGCAAAAAGGGACATTCAGTACTTC	CASSLTLAGKAKRDIQYF
-	TRBV5-1	TRBJ2-1	TRBD1	TGCGCCAGCAGCTTGTCCAAGGGGGCCACACCTTACAATGAGCAGTTCTTC	CASSLSKGATPYNEQFF
-	TRBV2	TRBJ2-2	TRBD2	TGTGCCAGCAGCGTCCTAGCGGGGGGGGCCGGGGAGCTGTTTTTT	CASSVLAGGAGELFF
-	TRBV27	TRBJ2-5	-	TGTGCCAGCAGGATGGGGCACAGGGAGGAGACCCAGTACTTC	CASRMGHREETQYF
-	TRBV6-1	TRBJ1-5	-	TGTGCCAGCAGTGAATTGGGGGTTGGGAGCAATCAGCCCCAGCATTTT	CASSELGVGSNQPQHF
-	TRBV5-1	TRBJ1-1	-	TGCGCCAGCAGCTCCCAGGGGCAGAACACTGAAGCTTTCTTT	CASSSQGQNTEAFF
-	TRBV6-6	TRBJ1-3	TRBD1	TGTGCCAGCAGTACGGGACAGGGCAGGAACACCATATATTTT	CASSTGQGRNTIYF
-	TRBV30	TRBJ2-5	-	TGTGCCTGGAGTGCCGGGGCCAAGTTCCAAGAGACCCAGTACTTC	CAWSAGAKFQETQYF
-	TRBV19	TRBJ1-1	TRBD1	TGTGCCAGTAGTCTATGGACAGGAGAAGCTTTCTTT	CASSLWTGEAFF
-	TRBV19	TRBJ1-5	-	TGTGCCAGTCTCAGTGGAGGGCCCCCTCTTCATCAGCCCCAGCATTTT	CASLSGGPPLHQPQHF
-	TRBV7-6	TRBJ1-2	-	TGTGCCAGCAGCGCTCTCCCCCAACAGGGCCCCTATGGCTACACCTTC	CASSALPQQGPYGYTF
-	TRBV5-5	TRBJ1-5	-	TGTGCCAGCAGCTTGGTGCAGGGCTTCCAGGATCAGCCCCAGCATTTT	CASSLVQGFQDQPQHF
few	TRBV7-2	TRBJ1-2	-	TGTGCCAGCAGGGACCCCGGGATATCCTATGGCTACACCTTC	CASRDPGISYGYTF
once	TRBV27	TRBJ1-2	-	TGTGCCAGCAGCCTAGGGGGGCTCCATGGCTACACCTTC	CASSLGGLHGYTF
-	TRBV14	TRBJ1-1	TRBD1	TGTGCCAGCAGCCCAGGGGGGAGAGGTGACACTGAAGCTTTCTTT	CASSPGGRGDTEAFF
-	TRBV6-5	TRBJ1-1	-	TGTGCCAGCAGTTACTCCGTGGGAGGGAGCACTGAAGCTTTCTTT	CASSYSVGGSTEAFF
-	TRBV11-2	TRBJ1-2	TRBD1	TGTGCCAGCAGCTATATGCCGGGACAGGGAGACTATGGCTACACCTTC	CASSYMPGQGDYGYTF
-	TRBV5-4	TRBJ1-2	-	TGTGCCAGCAGCTTAGAAGAGTATGGCTACACCTTC	CASSLEEYGYTF
-	TRBV6-1	TRBJ1-5	-	TGTGCCAGCAGCCCCCGGGGAGCCAATCAGCCCCAGCATTTT	CASSPRGANQPQHF
-	TRBV11-3	TRBJ1-1	TRBD1	TGTGCCAGCAGCTCAGGACAGGGTAACACTGAAGCTTTCTTT	CASSSGQGNTEAFF
-	TRBV5-1	TRBJ1-2	-	TGCGCCAGCAGCCCCTGGACAGCAAACTATGGCTACACCTTC	CASSPWTANYGYTF
once	TRBV4-1	TRBJ2-7	-	TGCGCCAGCAGCCAAGATATGGTAGGAAACTACGAGCAGTACTTC	CASSQDMVGNYEQYF